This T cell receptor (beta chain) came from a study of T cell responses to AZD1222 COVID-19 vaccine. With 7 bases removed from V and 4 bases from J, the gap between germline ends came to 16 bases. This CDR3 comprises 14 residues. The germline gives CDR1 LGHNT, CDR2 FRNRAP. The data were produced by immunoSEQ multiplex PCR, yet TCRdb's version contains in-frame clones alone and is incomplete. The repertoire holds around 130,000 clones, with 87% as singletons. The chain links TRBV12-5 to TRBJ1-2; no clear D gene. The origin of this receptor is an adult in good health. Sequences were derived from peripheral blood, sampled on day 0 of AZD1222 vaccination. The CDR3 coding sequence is TGTGCTAGTGCCGCCTCAGGACCCGGCTATGGCTACACCTTC. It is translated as CASAASGPGYGYTF.